Ten or more counts support the clone carrying this TCR beta chain. The sample originates from a study of T cells in Graves' hyperthyroidism and ophthalmopathy. Participants, patients aged 18 to 65, had newly diagnosed hyperthyroidism with a duration under 2 months. Germline CDR1 MDHEN, CDR2 SYDVKM. This CDR3 comprises 13 residues. Trimming removed 3 bases from V and 9 bases from J, with 9 bases in between. TCR beta CDR3 region amplification was performed from RNA transcripts. During a first-round RT-PCR of the TCR CDR3, the HTBI primer set was used. TCRdb fed the multiplex PCR reads into MiXCR, producing one record per CDR3 protein. The sample lists some 620,000 distinct CDR3 sequences, around 15% occurring once.

The genes are TRBV28 and TRBJ1-6; the D is unclear. What was sequenced was blood. The TCR originated in a woman in her thirties with Graves' hyperthyroidism. DNA of the CDR3: TGTGCCAGCAGTTTTACGAGGGCTTCACCCCTCCACTTT. Its protein product is CASSFTRASPLHF.